The subject of this entry is one T cell receptor (beta chain). What it binds is not known. Clones were sequenced by immunoSEQ multiplex PCR, and TCRdb holds only the in-frame ones, with some missing. The data show tens of thousands of clones, with roughly 92% seen just once and around 1.1% held by the top ten. V lost 0 bases and J 8 bases, leaving 11 bases between the germline ends. The germline V gene has CDR1 GTSNPN and CDR2 SVGIG (reference sequence). CDR3 length: 13 amino acids. This sample was included in a study of cytomegalovirus exposure and HLA in healthy donors. Broader study findings: In the roughly 120 validation repertoires, a later analysis found that first-cohort TCR clusters tended to co-occur. According to reports, the classifier identified cytomegalovirus status with high specificity and sensitivity.

This receptor was obtained from a woman aged 30 to 39 in good health and CMV-seropositive. The V and J genes are TRBV30 and TRBJ1-5, with D unresolved. Sequencing input: PBMCs. In DNA, the CDR3 is TGTGCCTGGAGTGTAGGTAGGAGTAAGCCCCAGCATTTT. Translated: CAWSVGRSKPQHF.